This T cell receptor beta chain was profiled in a study of cytomegalovirus exposure and HLA in healthy donors. Germline V gene data show CDR1 as SNHLY and CDR2 as FYNNEI. V shed 1 base and J shed 4 bases, with 13 bases lying between them. This CDR3 is built from 15 residues. Study results and limitations: Sequencing had likely introduced a cluster of highly shared sequence variants as an artifact.

In regard to this clone: Its antigen is not identified.

Researchers ran the PCR with 60 Vbeta and 13 Jbeta primers. The table came from immunoSEQ multiplex PCR; TCRdb's copy has only in-frame clones and leaves some out. Among about 98,000 clones listed, approximately 70% were seen once. The chain is built from TRBV2 and TRBJ2-5; D is uncertain. The clonotype originates from a man over 45 in good health and CMV-seronegative. The sample taken for sequencing was PBMCs. CDR3 protein: CASSEGPGGAETQYF. For the CDR3, the DNA is TGTGCCAGCAGTGAAGGCCCTGGTGGAGCAGAGACCCAGTACTTC.